These 32 T cell receptor beta chains share one sample of origin, sequenced in a study of CD8 T cells in ankylosing spondylitis (dated by TCRdb to the late 2010s). The library was produced with 5' RACE. Sequencing took place on an Illumina HiSeq 2500. TCRdb reanalyzed the raw reads on its own, using fastp at Q25 for trimming and MiXCR for clone calling, and kept in-frame beta chains. Every entry covers one CDR3 protein and lists the most common genes and DNA from its rows. In this sample the table shows a few hundred thousand distinct CDR3 sequences, approximately 11% of which occur a single time. Of the sample, 6.8% is held by the ten largest clones. What the study reported, not specific to this receptor: Blood from ankylosing spondylitis patients appeared to be characterized by a TCR beta motif made up of under 10 highly homologous amino acid variants.

No antigen has been assigned to these receptors. The material sequenced was blood, either unsorted or a sorted T cell fraction (not recorded which). The receptors originated from a male donor with ankylosing spondylitis.

The V call is TRBV4-1, the J call TRBJ1-5, with D uncertain. Germline V lookup: CDR1 MGHRA, CDR2 YSYEKL. The CDR3 length is 15 residues. V gave up 0 bases and J gave up 1 base, with 7 bases separating them. The CDR3 sequence: CASSQEWQSNQPQHF. The CDR3 DNA sequence: TGCGCCAGCAGCCAAGAATGGCAGAGCAATCAGCCCCAGCATTTT.

Many counts were recorded for this clonotype. This CDR3 reads CAGSPGPGTEAFF. In DNA form, the CDR3 reads TGCGCCGGCTCACCAGGGCCGGGGACTGAAGCTTTCTTT. The chain recombines TRBV5-1 with TRBJ1-1, with D perhaps TRBD1 (5 bases). This CDR3 region has 13 residues. CDR1 SGHRS and CDR2 YFSETQ come from the germline V gene. Trimming removed 10 bases at V and 5 bases at J, with 18 bases between.

J is TRBJ1-2 and V is TRBV20-1, with 7 bases that match TRBD1. V shed 5 bases and J 7 bases; nucleotides not matched to a gene: 16. The germline CDR1 and CDR2 sequences are DFQATT and SNEGSKA (reference sequence). The CDR3 length is 15 residues. This chain's CDR3 is CSARPPTGWALGYTF. The CDR3 DNA follows: TGCAGTGCTCGACCCCCGACAGGGTGGGCCCTTGGCTACACCTTC.

This clonotype was picked up many times. The chain carries TRBV18 and TRBJ1-1, with 10 bases matching TRBD1. Looked up from germline, CDR1 is KGHSH and CDR2 is LQKENI. V lost 1 base and J lost 4; bases outside the gene matches: 12. This CDR3 spans 18 amino acids. The chain's CDR3 is CASSPLTDRDRGSTEAFF. The CDR3 DNA reads TGTGCCAGCTCACCACTCACCGACCGGGACAGGGGAAGCACTGAAGCTTTCTTT.

This clonotype was counted only a few times. The chain uses TRBV5-1 and TRBJ2-1; 8 bases map to TRBD2. This CDR3 comprises 15 residues. Unmatched junction bases numbered 7, after V lost 2 bases and J lost 6 bases. Germline V gene sequence: CDR1 SGHRS, CDR2 YFSETQ. Written as DNA, the CDR3 is TGCGCCAGCAGCTTACTAGCGGTCAGGAGCAATGAGCAGTTCTTC. Translating gives CASSLLAVRSNEQFF.

This clonotype was picked up a small number of times. The chain is built from TRBV5-6 and TRBJ2-2; D might be TRBD2 (6 bases). V was pared by 2 bases and J by 1 base, with 12 bases between. Germline CDR1 is SGHDT and CDR2 is YYEEEE. The CDR3 is 16 residues long. The CDR3 DNA reads as TGTGCCAGCAGCTTACGGGACGGGGGGAACACCGGGGAGCTGTTTTTT. Translation gives CASSLRDGGNTGELFF.

V and J are TRBV11-2 and TRBJ1-6; possible D gene TRBD1, 5 bases. CDR1 and CDR2 (germline): SGHAT, FQNNGV. Trimming took 5 bases from V and 7 from J, leaving 18 bases between them. This CDR3 is 16 amino acids long. CDR3 protein: CASSPEGSHLNSPLHF. DNA for the CDR3: TGTGCCAGCAGCCCAGAGGGGTCCCACCTCAATTCACCCCTCCACTTT. Together with reference TRBV11-2 and TRBJ1-6, the CDR3 gives the full variable domain: EAGVAQSPRYKIIEKRQSVAFWCNPISGHATLYWYQQILGQGPKLLIQFQNNGVVDDSQLPKDRFSAERLKGVDSTLKIQPAKLEDSAVYLCASSPEGSHLNSPLHFGNGTRLTVT.

V usage is TRBV29-1 and J usage is TRBJ2-7; maybe TRBD2 (6 bases). V was cut by 2 bases and J by 0 bases, with 14 bases left in between. Per the germline V gene, CDR1 is SQVTM and CDR2 is ANQGSEA. This CDR3 spans 15 amino acids. CDR3 coding DNA: TGCAGCGTTGAAACGGTCCGACTAGGCTCCTACGAGCAGTACTTC. Protein: CSVETVRLGSYEQYF.

In its sample, this clonotype was seen many times. V and J are TRBV5-1 and TRBJ2-2; TRBD2 might be the D (6 bases). The CDR3 runs 17 residues. CDR1 is SGHRS, CDR2 YFSETQ, per germline. V lost 0 bases to trimming and J lost 1 base, with 13 bases between them. The CDR3 reads CASSLAVWRGNTGELFF. For the CDR3, the DNA is TGCGCCAGCAGCTTGGCAGTATGGCGGGGGAACACCGGGGAGCTGTTTTTT.

This clonotype has at least ten counts. The chain employs TRBV24-1 and TRBJ2-7, with a tentative D call TRBD1 (6 bases). V was pared by 3 bases and J by 4 bases, with 9 bases between. Germline V CDR1 and CDR2: KGHDR, SFDVKD. This CDR3 spans 13 amino acids. The CDR3 spells CATSDTGQYEQYF. In DNA, the CDR3 is TGTGCCACCAGTGATACTGGACAGTACGAGCAGTACTTC.

This clonotype turned up a few times. The chain has TRBV12-3 or TRBV12-4 and TRBJ2-7; 12 nucleotides match TRBD1. Losses at the gene ends were 1 base for V and 6 bases for J; bases not matched to a gene: 4. This CDR3 is 15 amino acids long. DNA for the CDR3: TGTGCCAGCAGTTTAGGAGGGACAGGGGGCCGCGAGCAGTACTTC. This codes for CASSLGGTGGREQYF.

This clonotype was detected only a few times. The CDR3 DNA reads TGTGCCTGGAACCAAGACAGGGTCTGGGGTGAGCAGTTCTTC. Its translation is CAWNQDRVWGEQFF. The J gene is TRBJ2-1, the V gene TRBV30; 7 nucleotides match TRBD1. Germline V gene sequence: CDR1 GTSNPN, CDR2 SVGIG (reference sequence). Losses at the gene ends were 4 bases for V and 9 bases for J; bases not matched to a gene: 12. This CDR3 comprises 14 residues.

The V and J genes are TRBV5-1 and TRBJ2-1; tentatively, D is TRBD1 or TRBD2 (5 bases each). Trimming took 3 bases from V and 10 from J, leaving 23 bases between them. The germline CDR1 and CDR2 sequences are SGHRS and YFSETQ. This CDR3 region has 16 residues. The CDR3 bases are TGCGCCAGCAGCTCTACCCCCGGGACCCCGCGTGGCGAGCAGTTCTTC. It encodes CASSSTPGTPRGEQFF.

This clonotype was seen a few times. The chain recombines TRBV20-1 with TRBJ2-7; D may be TRBD1 (6 bases). CDR3 length equals 13 residues. Germline CDR1 reads DFQATT; CDR2 reads SNEGSKA (reference sequence). V shed 3 bases and J shed 2 bases, with 11 bases lying between them. CDR3 residues: CSASWGHPYEQYF. CDR3 in DNA: TGCAGTGCTAGTTGGGGACACCCCTACGAGCAGTACTTC.

V usage is TRBV6-1 and J usage is TRBJ1-1; D is uncertain. Germline CDR1 and CDR2: MNHNS and SASEGT. The CDR3 is 15 amino acids. Trimming pared 7 bases from V and 1 base from J, leaving 16 bases between. The CDR3 DNA sequence: TGTGCCAGCAACCTTGGGCTGGCGGCGAACACTGAAGCTTTCTTT. Translating gives CASNLGLAANTEAFF.

V is TRBV12-3 or TRBV12-4 and J is TRBJ1-5, with 11 bases identical to TRBD1. J lost 6 bases, V lost 8 bases, and 9 bases had no gene match. The CDR3 runs 15 residues. The CDR3 region is CASSRGTGGGQPQHF. CDR3 coding DNA: TGTGCCAGCTCGAGGGGGACAGGGGGAGGTCAGCCCCAGCATTTT.

Ten or more counts support this clonotype. The genes are TRBV2 and TRBJ2-7; 7 bases are shared with TRBD1. This CDR3 contains 14 residues. CDR1 SNHLY and CDR2 FYNNEI come from the germline V gene. V lost 6 bases and J lost 1; bases outside the gene matches: 6. The CDR3 DNA is TGTGCCAGCAGCTCACAGGGGCTTTCCTACGAGCAGTACTTC. Encoded protein: CASSSQGLSYEQYF.

This clonotype was observed a handful of times. This chain links TRBV21-1 with TRBJ2-7; TRBD2 was called by the table and not checked on the DNA. TRBV21-1 is a recognized pseudogene. The CDR3 loop spans 13 amino acids. The CDR3 DNA reads TGTGCCAGCAGCAAAGTTAGCGAGCACGAGCAGTACTTC. Amino acid sequence: CASSKVSEHEQYF.

This clonotype was seen repeatedly, ten times or more. The V gene is TRBV24-1, the J gene TRBJ2-7, with D perhaps being TRBD1 or TRBD2 (6 bases each). The CDR3 is 13 residues long. The germline V and J ends were trimmed by 6 bases and 7 bases, with 15 bases remaining between them. Germline V gene data show CDR1 as KGHDR and CDR2 as SFDVKD. The CDR3 DNA follows: TGTGCCACCAGTTCGGGGGCGGCGGATGAGCAGTACTTC. It specifies CATSSGAADEQYF.

The table lists this clonotype with many counts. This chain connects TRBV24-1 to TRBJ1-1; D is unresolved. Germline V gene lookup returns CDR1 KGHDR and CDR2 SFDVKD. The CDR3 is 13 residues long. Trimming pared 3 bases from V and 3 bases from J, leaving 7 bases between. The CDR3 nucleotides are TGTGCCACCAGTGATCACGGGTACACTGAAGCTTTCTTT. Its translation is CATSDHGYTEAFF.

This clonotype was observed a handful of times. The chain carries TRBV7-9 and TRBJ2-3; D might be TRBD2 (6 bases). V lost 5 bases and J lost 1, with 10 bases in between. CDR3 size: 14 residues. CDR1 and CDR2 (germline): SEHNR, FQNEAQ (reference sequence). CDR3 sequence reads: CASSTPGGTDTQYF. The DNA of the CDR3 is TGTGCCAGCAGCACCCCGGGGGGCACAGATACGCAGTATTTT.

The CDR3: CSATWTGELLNQPQHF. The DNA of the CDR3 is TGCAGTGCCACATGGACAGGGGAATTACTCAATCAGCCCCAGCATTTT. This rearrangement joins TRBV20-1 to TRBJ1-5; 9 bases fit TRBD1. CDR1 and CDR2 from the germline V gene are DFQATT and SNEGSKA (reference sequence). The CDR3 spans 16 residues. After removal of 6 bases from V and 3 bases from J, the junction contained 12 bases not matched to a gene.

The V call is TRBV27, the J call TRBJ2-7; weak D call: TRBD1 (6 bases). Germline CDR1 is MNHEY and CDR2 is SMNVEV (reference sequence). The CDR3 sequence is 13 residues long. Trimming pared 10 bases from V and 0 bases from J, leaving 13 bases between. The CDR3 here is CATSRGRSYEQYV. The CDR3 DNA follows: TGTGCCACCTCCAGGGGACGCTCCTACGAGCAGTACGTC.

The sample holds a few counts of this clonotype. The chain uses TRBV20-1 and TRBJ2-5; 7 nucleotides match TRBD2. The CDR3 totals 13 residues. Germline CDR1 and CDR2: DFQATT and SNEGSKA (reference sequence). V dropped 4 bases and J dropped 3; count of bases not matched to a gene: 5. CDR3 sequence reads: CSAMGGSEETQYF. The CDR3 coding sequence is TGCAGTGCTATGGGCGGGAGTGAAGAGACCCAGTACTTC.

The chain combines TRBV7-2 with TRBJ1-5; no reliable D call. This CDR3 comprises 13 residues. The V end lost 5 bases, the J end lost 7 bases, and 12 bases lay between the germline ends. In germline, CDR1 is SGHTA, CDR2 FQGNSA. The CDR3: CASSPRGSQPQHF. The DNA for the CDR3 is TGTGCCAGCAGCCCACGGGGTTCCCAGCCCCAGCATTTT.

The chain links TRBV19 to TRBJ1-5; no clear D. V lost 6 bases and J lost 0, with 15 bases in between. Germline V gives CDR1 LNHDA, CDR2 SQIVND (reference sequence). CDR3 size: 16 residues. The CDR3 region is CASSVLPGSSNQPQHF. The DNA for the CDR3 is TGTGCCAGTAGCGTACTGCCGGGCAGTAGCAATCAGCCCCAGCATTTT.

V gene TRBV29-1 combines with J gene TRBJ2-1, with 9 bases that match TRBD2. CDR1 and CDR2 from the germline V gene are SQVTM and ANQGSEA. The CDR3 totals 15 residues. The junction had 15 bases not matched to a gene; V was cut back by 7 bases and J by 8 bases. In DNA, the CDR3 is TGCAGCGCAAAAGGGACAGCGGGAGGCCACGATGAGCAGTTCTTC. Translating it yields CSAKGTAGGHDEQFF.

This clonotype has more than one count but fewer than ten. The V gene is TRBV6-1, the J gene TRBJ2-1; TRBD2 matches at 8 bases. CDR1 and CDR2 (germline): MNHNS, SASEGT. The CDR3 has 13 amino acids. The V and J ends lost 7 bases and 9 bases, in that order; junction bases with no gene match: 8. The CDR3: CASTVRSGGEQFF. The CDR3 DNA reads as TGTGCCAGCACCGTGAGAAGCGGGGGTGAGCAGTTCTTC.

This chain joins TRBV20-1 and TRBJ2-6, with D perhaps being TRBD1 or TRBD2 (5 bases each). Looked up from germline, CDR1 is DFQATT and CDR2 is SNEGSKA (reference sequence). Between the trimmed V and J ends, which lost 6 bases and 4 bases, there was a span of 10 bases. The CDR3 spans 13 residues. CDR3 protein: CSARDRGANVLTF. The CDR3 DNA is TGCAGTGCCAGGGACCGCGGGGCCAACGTCCTGACTTTC.

There are a few counts of this clonotype. The chain uses TRBV30 and TRBJ1-2, with unresolved D. The CDR3 is 12 residues long. CDR1 and CDR2 from the germline V gene are GTSNPN and SVGIG (reference sequence). Trimming left V 1 base short and J 6 bases short, with 9 bases between. CDR3 amino acids: CAWSDGRDGYTF. In DNA, the CDR3 is TGTGCCTGGAGTGATGGGAGGGATGGCTACACCTTC.

In this sample, this clonotype turned up many times. This rearrangement joins TRBV7-9 to TRBJ1-1, with 8 bases identical to TRBD1. This CDR3 is built from 12 residues. Per the germline V gene, CDR1 is SEHNR and CDR2 is FQNEAQ (reference sequence). The V gene end was trimmed by 10 bases and the J gene end by 7 bases; junction bases not matched to a gene: 8. The CDR3 coding sequence is TGTGCCACCACAGGGGGAGCGGATGAAGCTTTCTTT. Encoded protein: CATTGGADEAFF. Complete variable domain (other parts from reference TRBV7-9 and TRBJ1-1): DTGVSQNPRHKITKRGQNVTFRCDPISEHNRLYWYRQTLGQGPEFLTYFQNEAQLEKSRLLSDRFSAERPKGSFSTLEIQRTEQGDSAMYLCATTGGADEAFFGQGTRLTVV.

A few counts support this clonotype. The chain couples TRBV5-1 to TRBJ2-5, with 7 bases fitting TRBD2. V was pared by 4 bases and J by 5 bases, with 11 bases of the junction left unmatched. Per the germline V gene, CDR1 is SGHRS and CDR2 is YFSETQ. The CDR3 is made up of 15 amino acids. The CDR3 region has the DNA TGCGCCAGCAGCGGGGGACTGGCGGGAGAGGAGACCCAGTACTTC. Protein sequence: CASSGGLAGEETQYF.